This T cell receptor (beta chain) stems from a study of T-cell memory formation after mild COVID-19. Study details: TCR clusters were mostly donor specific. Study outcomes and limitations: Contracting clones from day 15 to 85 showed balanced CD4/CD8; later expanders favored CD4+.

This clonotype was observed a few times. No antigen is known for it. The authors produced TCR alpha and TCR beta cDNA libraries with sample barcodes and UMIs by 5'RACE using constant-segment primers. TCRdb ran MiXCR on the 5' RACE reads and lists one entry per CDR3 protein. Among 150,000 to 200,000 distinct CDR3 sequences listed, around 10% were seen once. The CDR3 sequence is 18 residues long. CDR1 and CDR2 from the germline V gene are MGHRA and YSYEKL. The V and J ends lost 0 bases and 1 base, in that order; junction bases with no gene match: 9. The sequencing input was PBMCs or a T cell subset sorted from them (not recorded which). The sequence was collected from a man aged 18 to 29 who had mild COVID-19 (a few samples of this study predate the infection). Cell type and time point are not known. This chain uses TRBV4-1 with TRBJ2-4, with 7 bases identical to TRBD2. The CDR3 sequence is CASSQDLSSGAAKNIQYF. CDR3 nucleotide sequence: TGCGCCAGCAGCCAAGATCTGTCCAGCGGGGCGGCCAAAAACATTCAGTACTTC.